The T cell receptor (beta chain) described here comes from a study of control samples from healthy donors and cancer patients. The assay was immunoSEQ multiplex PCR, and TCRdb's table has in-frame clones only and misses some. This sample has some 130,000 clones, with approximately 92% found just once. Germline loops: CDR1 SGHKS, CDR2 YYEKEE (reference sequence). Trimming cost V 2 bases and J 5 bases; bases outside gene matches: 1. This CDR3 region has 14 residues. Sequences were obtained from blood. The rearrangement uses TRBV5-5 and TRBJ1-5; 10 bases fit TRBD1. The receptor's source is a young man in good health. The CDR3 DNA sequence: TGTGCCAGCAGCTTAGGACAGGGGGATCAGCCCCAGCATTTT. It specifies CASSLGQGDQPQHF.